This T cell receptor (beta chain) was profiled in a study of cytomegalovirus exposure and HLA in healthy donors. Study-level background: Ancestry clustering placed around four fifths of 350 to 500 genotyped donors in the Caucasian-associated cluster. General observations from the study: CMV serostatus was the sole immune exposure information available. Reports state that TCR beta sequences accurately predicted most subjects' HLA-A and HLA-B alleles.

This clone has a handful of counts. The antigen remains unidentified. Germline CDR1 and CDR2: MGHDK and SYGVNS. CDR3 length: 13 residues. Trimming took off 5 bases at V and 8 bases at J, with 12 bases between the two ends. 13 Jbeta primers and 60 Vbeta primers were used for the PCR. Clones were read by immunoSEQ multiplex PCR, and TCRdb kept only the in-frame ones, dropping some. The data hold 120,000 or so clones, with 75% observed a single time. The specimen was PBMCs. This chain joins TRBV25-1 and TRBJ2-2; weak D call: TRBD2 (6 bases). The TCR was taken from a woman aged 40 to 50 in good health and CMV-seropositive. CDR3 sequence reads: CASSPGGWGELFF. CDR3 nucleotides: TGTGCCAGCAGTCCCGGGGGATGGGGGGAGCTGTTTTTT.